This passage covers 15 T cell receptor beta chains from one sample sequenced in a study of T-cell reconstitution after alpha-beta-depleted transplantation in children. For TCRbeta, the library was prepared with unique molecular identifiers. One entry per CDR3 protein, called by TCRdb with MiXCR from the PCR reads. The sample contains about 580,000 distinct CDR3 sequences, under 30% of which appear only once. This specimen consisted of PBMCs, mostly from graft donor cells, obtained 360 days after TCRalphabeta/CD19-depleted stem cell transplant. These receptor sequences come from a boy under two years old who had a stem cell transplant for acute myeloid leukemia, so the T cells may come from the graft donor.

This clonotype occurred many times. This chain connects TRBV6-2 or TRBV6-3 to TRBJ2-1; a possible D gene is TRBD1 (6 bases). This CDR3 comprises 15 residues. CDR1 is MNHEY and CDR2 is SVGEGT in the germline V gene. V gave up 7 bases and J gave up 4 bases, with 17 bases separating them. The CDR3 DNA reads TGTGCCAGCACCCGACAGGTCCCCACTTACAATGAGCAGTTCTTC. Protein product: CASTRQVPTYNEQFF.

This clonotype showed up many times. CDR3 protein: CASNQIVRDTQYF. The CDR3 DNA sequence: TGTGCCAGCAACCAAATTGTTAGAGATACGCAGTATTTT. The chain uses TRBV11-2 and TRBJ2-3; D gene unclear. Trimming took 7 bases from V and 5 from J, leaving 13 bases between them. The CDR3 spans 13 residues. Germline V lookup: CDR1 SGHAT, CDR2 FQNNGV.

This clonotype was seen ten or more times. The rearrangement links TRBV20-1 to TRBJ2-3; D remains ambiguous. CDR3 length: 16 amino acids. Looked up from germline, CDR1 is DFQATT and CDR2 is SNEGSKA (reference sequence). V was pared by 0 bases and J by 0 bases, with 13 bases between. CDR3 nucleotide sequence: TGCAGTGCTAGAGAGGGTAGGCAGCCTAGCACAGATACGCAGTATTTT. Amino acid sequence: CSAREGRQPSTDTQYF.

The rearrangement uses TRBV11-2 and TRBJ2-3, with 11 bases fitting TRBD2. The ends lost 6 bases at V and 2 bases at J; junction bases unmatched: 7. The CDR3 is 16 residues long. Looked up from germline, CDR1 is SGHAT and CDR2 is FQNNGV. For the CDR3, the DNA is TGTGCCAGCAGACCGACACTAGCGGGGGACACAGATACGCAGTATTTT. The encoded protein is CASRPTLAGDTDTQYF.

This clonotype was picked up many times. For the CDR3, the DNA is TGTGCCAGCAGCACCGGACAGATTCAAGAGACCCAGTACTTC. Amino acids: CASSTGQIQETQYF. The V gene is TRBV7-9, the J gene TRBJ2-5; D may be TRBD1 (6 bases). Between the trimmed V and J ends, which lost 5 bases and 2 bases, there was a span of 12 bases. Germline lookup yields CDR1 SEHNR and CDR2 FQNEAQ (reference sequence). The CDR3 totals 14 residues. Using reference TRBV7-9 and TRBJ2-5 for the parts outside the CDR3, the full variable domain is DTGVSQNPRHKITKRGQNVTFRCDPISEHNRLYWYRQTLGQGPEFLTYFQNEAQLEKSRLLSDRFSAERPKGSFSTLEIQRTEQGDSAMYLCASSTGQIQETQYFGPGTRLLVL.

V and J are TRBV6-5 and TRBJ2-6, with no clear D. Germline V gene lookup returns CDR1 MNHEY and CDR2 SVGAGI. V was trimmed by 2 bases and J by 1 base, leaving 6 bases between them. The CDR3 is 15 amino acids. Here the CDR3 DNA reads TGTGCCAGCAGTTACCCGGTTTCTGGGGCCAACGTCCTGACTTTC. Amino acid sequence: CASSYPVSGANVLTF.

There are many counts of this clonotype. The V call is TRBV20-1, the J call TRBJ2-7, with D unclear. This CDR3 has 14 residues. Per germline, CDR1 DFQATT and CDR2 SNEGSKA (reference sequence). V was cut by 0 bases and J by 2 bases, with 11 bases left in between. CDR3 nucleotide sequence: TGCAGTGCTAGAGATGGGCAGCTCACCTACGAGCAGTACGTC. It translates to CSARDGQLTYEQYV.

The V and J genes are TRBV7-9 and TRBJ2-2, with D unclear. Per germline, CDR1 SEHNR and CDR2 FQNEAQ (reference sequence). This CDR3 contains 14 residues. V lost 2 bases and J lost 6, with 10 bases in between. This CDR3 is CASSLTAKPGELFF. CDR3 nucleotides: TGTGCCAGCAGCTTAACGGCCAAACCCGGGGAGCTGTTTTTT.

This clonotype was seen a few times. The V and J genes are TRBV7-9 and TRBJ1-1; D perhaps matches TRBD1 (5 bases). This CDR3 contains 15 residues. Looked up from germline, CDR1 is SEHNR and CDR2 is FQNEAQ (reference sequence). V lost 2 bases, J lost 2 bases, and 12 bases lay in between. The CDR3 region has the DNA TGTGCCAGCAGCTTACGGTGGGACGGAAACACTGAAGCTTTCTTT. Translating gives CASSLRWDGNTEAFF.

The rearrangement joins TRBV12-3 or TRBV12-4 to TRBJ2-2; D gene unclear. Trimming stripped 3 bases from V and 9 bases from J, with 8 bases between. The CDR3 is 12 residues long. The CDR3 reads CASSFGPRELFF. In DNA form, the CDR3 reads TGTGCCAGCAGTTTTGGTCCCAGGGAGCTGTTTTTT.

The J gene is TRBJ2-7, the V gene TRBV5-5, with D unresolved. The CDR3 consists of 15 residues. V dropped 2 bases and J dropped 1 base, with 13 bases sitting between them. Germline V gene lookup returns CDR1 SGHKS and CDR2 YYEKEE (reference sequence). In DNA, the CDR3 is TGTGCCAGCAGCTTAGGTATAGGGCGATCCTACGAGCAGTACGTC. This codes for CASSLGIGRSYEQYV.

The chain has TRBV28 and TRBJ1-5; TRBD1 is a possible D gene (6 bases). The CDR3 runs to 16 residues. Trimming took off 3 bases at V and 5 bases at J, with 17 bases between the two ends. Germline V gives CDR1 MDHEN, CDR2 SYDVKM. This CDR3 is CASSFIFGGAYQPQHF. CDR3 DNA sequence: TGTGCCAGCAGTTTTATTTTTGGGGGCGCGTATCAGCCCCAGCATTTT.

This clonotype was picked up a small number of times. V gene TRBV10-3 combines with J gene TRBJ1-2, with TRBD1 as a possible D gene (5 bases). The CDR3 extends over 13 amino acids. CDR1 is ENHRY, CDR2 SYGVKD, per germline. The ends were cut back, 6 bases at V and 1 base at J, with 9 bases in the middle. DNA of the CDR3: TGTGCCATCAGAGGGACGGGTAACTATGGCTACACCTTC. Amino acids: CAIRGTGNYGYTF.

In this sample, this clonotype turned up a few times. CDR3 region: CASSLRDSYGETQYF. DNA for the CDR3: TGCGCCAGCAGCTTGCGGGACAGCTACGGGGAGACCCAGTACTTC. This chain links TRBV5-1 with TRBJ2-5, with 7 bases aligning to TRBD1. The V segment lost 1 base and the J segment 5 bases; nucleotides outside the gene matches: 8. Germline V CDR1 and CDR2: SGHRS, YFSETQ. The CDR3 consists of 15 residues.

This clonotype was picked up one time. A much larger clone lies one base from this, so it may be a read error. CDR3 sequence: CASSRPGGAMDTQYF. DNA of the CDR3: TGTGCCAGCAGCCGACCCGGGGGGGCGATGGATACGCAGTATTTT. The chain combines TRBV7-3 with TRBJ2-3; TRBD2 aligns across 8 bases. The CDR3 loop spans 15 amino acids. V lost 5 bases, J lost 6 bases, and 10 bases stayed unmatched. Germline values: CDR1 SGHTA, CDR2 FQGTGA. The full variable domain, with the rest looked up from reference TRBV7-3 and TRBJ2-3, is GAGVSQTPSNKVTEKGKYVELRCDPISGHTALYWYRQSLGQGPEFLIYFQGTGAADDSGLPNDRFFAVRPEGSVSTLKIQRTERGDSAVYLCASSRPGGAMDTQYFGPGTRLTVL.